The 29 T cell receptor beta chains presented below share a single source sample, sequenced in a study of T cell responses to AZD1222 COVID-19 vaccine. Libraries were prepared by immunoSEQ multiplex PCR; TCRdb keeps only in-frame clonotypes and omits some of them. The sample includes 95,000 to 100,000 clones, approximately 87% of them seen just once. Sample: peripheral blood, taken 28 days after the second AZD1222 dose. The receptors originated from an adult who received the AZD1222 COVID-19 vaccine.

The chain uses TRBV18 and TRBJ2-3; D remains ambiguous. The germline V gene has CDR1 KGHSH and CDR2 LQKENI. V was shortened by 5 bases and J by 0 bases, with 12 bases between the two germline ends. There are 15 residues in the CDR3. The DNA of the CDR3 is TGTGCCAGCTCAATTCACCCATCTAGCACAGATACGCAGTATTTT. It encodes CASSIHPSSTDTQYF. The full variable domain, rest sourced from reference TRBV18 and TRBJ2-3, is NAGVMQNPRHLVRRRGQEARLRCSPMKGHSHVYWYRQLPEEGLKFMVYLQKENIIDESGMPKERFSAEFPKEGPSILRIQQVVRGDSAAYFCASSIHPSSTDTQYFGPGTRLTVL.

V gene TRBV9 combines with J gene TRBJ2-2, with a weak D call TRBD1 (5 bases). CDR3 size: 13 residues. CDR1 and CDR2 (germline): SGDLS, YYNGEE. The V end lost 7 bases, the J end lost 6 bases, and 13 bases lay between the germline ends. In nucleotides, the CDR3 is TGTGCCAGCTCACGCAGGGCTTCCGGGGAGCTGTTTTTT. As protein: CASSRRASGELFF.

The rearrangement links TRBV9 to TRBJ1-2; D may be TRBD1 (6 bases). Germline CDR1 and CDR2: SGDLS and YYNGEE. V shed 7 bases and J shed 0 bases, with 13 bases lying between them. CDR3 size: 14 residues. The CDR3 loop reads CASESRGTNYGYTF. CDR3 in DNA: TGTGCCAGCGAGAGCAGGGGAACTAACTATGGCTACACCTTC.

This clone was detected once. The chain couples TRBV28 to TRBJ2-3, with D possibly TRBD2 on 6 matching bases. There are 16 residues in the CDR3. Per the germline V gene, CDR1 is MDHEN and CDR2 is SYDVKM. V was shortened by 4 bases and J by 0 bases, with 14 bases between the two germline ends. The CDR3 DNA sequence: TGTGCCAGCAGTTCCCTAGGCGGGGAGAGCACAGATACGCAGTATTTT. Translating it yields CASSSLGGESTDTQYF.

J is TRBJ1-1 and V is TRBV2; D is unresolved. Germline CDR1 and CDR2: SNHLY and FYNNEI. V was shortened by 2 bases and J by 3 bases, with 1 base between the two germline ends. This CDR3 has 11 residues. In DNA form, the CDR3 reads TGTGCCAGCAGTGAATACACTGAAGCTTTCTTT. This codes for CASSEYTEAFF.

This clone came up once. The chain is built from TRBV30 and TRBJ1-4; D gene ambiguous. The CDR3 runs to 13 residues. Germline V gives CDR1 GTSNPN, CDR2 SVGIG (reference sequence). Trimming removed 5 bases at V and 2 bases at J, with 9 bases between. The CDR3: CAWGRFTNEKLFF. CDR3 sequence (DNA): TGTGCCTGGGGCCGGTTCACTAATGAAAAACTGTTTTTT.

This rearrangement joins TRBV24-1 to TRBJ2-1; 11 positions agree with TRBD1. Germline V lookup: CDR1 KGHDR, CDR2 SFDVKD. V lost 4 bases to trimming and J lost 4 bases; unmatched junction nucleotides: 11. The CDR3 has 18 residues. The CDR3 here is CATSDQRTGTGGYNEQFF. CDR3 coding DNA: TGTGCCACCAGTGACCAAAGGACCGGGACAGGGGGGTACAATGAGCAGTTCTTC.

The chain employs TRBV28 and TRBJ2-7; D uncertain. The CDR3 is 13 amino acids. Germline values: CDR1 MDHEN, CDR2 SYDVKM. The ends were cut back, 2 bases at V and 0 bases at J, with 5 bases in the middle. CDR3 protein: CASSLTVSYEQYF. CDR3 nucleotide sequence: TGTGCCAGCAGTTTAACAGTCTCCTACGAGCAGTACTTC.

The chain carries TRBV7-2 and TRBJ1-6, with a weak D call TRBD1 (6 bases). Per germline, CDR1 SGHTA and CDR2 FQGNSA. Between the trimmed V and J ends, which lost 1 base and 5 bases, there was a span of 12 bases. The CDR3 sequence is 16 residues long. The CDR3 sequence is CASSLVGGANNSPLHF. CDR3 DNA sequence: TGTGCCAGCAGCTTAGTTGGGGGGGCTAATAATTCACCCCTCCACTTT. The whole variable domain, filled in from reference TRBV7-2 and TRBJ1-6, reads GAGVSQSPSNKVTEKGKDVELRCDPISGHTALYWYRQSLGQGLEFLIYFQGNSAPDKSGLPSDRFSAERTGGSVSTLTIQRTQQEDSAVYLCASSLVGGANNSPLHFGNGTRLTVT.

The rearrangement joins TRBV2 to TRBJ2-2; 9 nucleotides agree with TRBD1. The CDR3 has 15 residues. The J segment lost 6 bases and the V segment lost 6 bases, leaving 8 bases of the junction unmatched. CDR1 SNHLY and CDR2 FYNNEI come from the germline V gene. CDR3 in DNA: TGTGCCAGCAGGGCACAGGGGGCGAGGGCCGGGGAGCTGTTTTTT. Translating it yields CASRAQGARAGELFF.

This chain uses TRBV25-1 with TRBJ1-1; D is unclear. The CDR3 has 15 residues. Trimming took 6 bases from V and 4 from J, leaving 18 bases between them. The V gene's germline CDR1 is MGHDK and CDR2 SYGVNS. The CDR3 DNA follows: TGTGCCAGCAGCGGGAGCCCCGGGGAGTTCACTGAAGCTTTCTTT. Translating gives CASSGSPGEFTEAFF.

CDR3 residues: CASSVQRATQYF. The CDR3 coding sequence is TGTGCCAGCAGTGTCCAGCGGGCTACGCAGTATTTT. The rearrangement uses TRBV2 and TRBJ2-3, with D tentatively TRBD2 (6 bases). V was cut by 4 bases and J by 8 bases, with 10 bases left in between. The CDR3 loop spans 12 amino acids. CDR1 SNHLY and CDR2 FYNNEI come from the germline V gene.

This chain joins TRBV4-2 and TRBJ2-7; 9 nucleotides align to TRBD1. Germline CDR1 is LGHNA and CDR2 is YNFKEQ. Trimming removed 5 bases from V and 4 bases from J; junction bases left unmatched: 6. This CDR3 is built from 14 residues. The DNA of the CDR3 is TGTGCCAGCAGCAACACGGGACAGGGATACGAGCAGTACTTC. This translates into CASSNTGQGYEQYF.

The chain recombines TRBV2 with TRBJ2-3, with a tentative D call TRBD2 (5 bases). The CDR3 runs 15 residues. Looked up from germline, CDR1 is SNHLY and CDR2 is FYNNEI. V was trimmed by 1 base and J by 2 bases, leaving 10 bases between them. CDR3 protein: CASSEGTQPTDTQYF. CDR3 in DNA: TGTGCCAGCAGTGAAGGGACTCAGCCCACAGATACGCAGTATTTT. Variable domain in full (rest from reference TRBV2 and TRBJ2-3): EPEVTQTPSHQVTQMGQEVILRCVPISNHLYFYWYRQILGQKVEFLVSFYNNEISEKSEIFDDQFSVERPDGSNFTLKIRSTKLEDSAMYFCASSEGTQPTDTQYFGPGTRLTVL.

The chain is built from TRBV7-9 and TRBJ1-2; D gene uncertain. The CDR3 sequence is 14 residues long. Germline lookup yields CDR1 SEHNR and CDR2 FQNEAQ (reference sequence). V was shortened by 2 bases and J by 6 bases, with 13 bases between the two germline ends. CDR3 loop: CASSLSAGGDGYTF. The DNA of the CDR3 is TGTGCCAGCAGCTTATCTGCGGGTGGCGATGGCTACACCTTC.

This chain uses TRBV5-1 with TRBJ2-7, with 9 bases lining up with TRBD2. The trim removed 9 bases at V and 2 bases at J, leaving 12 bases unmatched. Germline values: CDR1 SGHRS, CDR2 YFSETQ. The length of the CDR3 is 15 residues. CDR3 residues: CATSTVGGGAYEQYF. CDR3 nucleotides: TGCGCCACCTCGACCGTTGGCGGGGGGGCCTACGAGCAGTACTTC. The full variable domain, completed using reference TRBV5-1 and TRBJ2-7, is KAGVTQTPRYLIKTRGQQVTLSCSPISGHRSVSWYQQTPGQGLQFLFEYFSETQRNKGNFPGRFSGRQFSNSRSEMNVSTLELGDSALYLCATSTVGGGAYEQYFGPGTRLTVT.

This clone appeared once. V is TRBV4-1 and J is TRBJ1-5; possible D gene TRBD1, 6 bases. The V gene's germline CDR1 is MGHRA and CDR2 YSYEKL. Trimming removed 0 bases from V and 2 bases from J, with 11 bases in between. This CDR3 is 16 amino acids long. CDR3 in amino acids: CASSQDGGLGNQPQHF. The DNA of the CDR3 is TGCGCCAGCAGCCAAGATGGGGGGCTTGGCAATCAGCCCCAGCATTTT.

The V and J genes are TRBV27 and TRBJ2-5; 15 bases fit TRBD2. J gave up 5 bases and V 4 bases, and 2 bases lay outside the gene matches. This CDR3 contains 15 residues. CDR1 is MNHEY, CDR2 SMNVEV, per germline (reference sequence). CDR3 bases: TGTGCCAGCAGTTCAGGACTAGCGGGAGGGGAGACCCAGTACTTC. Residues: CASSSGLAGGETQYF.

This chain links TRBV7-2 with TRBJ1-2; D not resolved. CDR3 length: 16 amino acids. Germline CDR1 reads SGHTA; CDR2 reads FQGNSA. Trimming pared 5 bases from V and 0 bases from J, leaving 16 bases between. The CDR3 here is CASSARSGRANYGYTF. In DNA form, the CDR3 reads TGTGCCAGCAGCGCCCGATCCGGCAGAGCTAACTATGGCTACACCTTC.

The V gene is TRBV20-1, the J gene TRBJ2-7; a weak D match, TRBD1 (6 bases). Germline-derived CDR1 and CDR2 are DFQATT and SNEGSKA (reference sequence). The CDR3 consists of 11 residues. V was pared by 6 bases and J by 4 bases, with 10 bases between. The CDR3 DNA sequence: TGCAGTGCGGGGGCTGGGTACGAGCAGTACTTC. Encoded protein: CSAGAGYEQYF.

The chain links TRBV12-3 or TRBV12-4 to TRBJ1-5; D remains ambiguous. V dropped 6 bases and J dropped 5 bases, with 11 bases sitting between them. CDR3 size: 13 residues. The CDR3 loop reads CASSPEQHQPQHF. CDR3 in DNA: TGTGCCAGCAGCCCTGAACAGCATCAGCCCCAGCATTTT.

The chain couples TRBV7-3 to TRBJ1-1; D gene ambiguous. The CDR3 length is 13 residues. Trimming removed 1 base from V and 8 bases from J, with 11 bases in between. Germline CDR1 reads SGHTA; CDR2 reads FQGTGA. CDR3 DNA sequence: TGTGCCAGCAGCTTAAATGCTAAGGGAGAAGCTTTCTTT. This codes for CASSLNAKGEAFF.

DNA for the CDR3: TGTGCCAGCAGCGCCCAAACAGGGGTTGGCACAGATACGCAGTATTTT. Its translation is CASSAQTGVGTDTQYF. J is TRBJ2-3 and V is TRBV9; 7 bases line up with TRBD1. Looked up from germline, CDR1 is SGDLS and CDR2 is YYNGEE. The CDR3 has 16 residues. Trimming took 3 bases from V and 1 from J; bases not matched to a gene: 8.

This clone was found once. The V and J genes are TRBV9 and TRBJ2-3, with TRBD2 identical over 10 bases. With V trimmed by 0 bases and J by 6 bases, 7 bases remained unmatched. Per germline, CDR1 SGDLS and CDR2 YYNGEE. This CDR3 is built from 16 residues. The CDR3 region is CASSVGSSGSGDTQYF. CDR3 nucleotide sequence: TGTGCCAGCAGCGTAGGGTCTAGCGGGAGTGGGGATACGCAGTATTTT.

The V gene is TRBV5-1, the J gene TRBJ2-7; D is tentatively TRBD1 or TRBD2 (6 bases each). The CDR3 totals 15 residues. The germline gives CDR1 SGHRS, CDR2 YFSETQ. The ends were cut back, 4 bases at V and 5 bases at J, with 19 bases in the middle. CDR3 sequence (DNA): TGCGCCAGCAGCCCGGGGGCGGCAGGGTCCAACGAGCAGTACTTC. This codes for CASSPGAAGSNEQYF.

The chain links TRBV19 to TRBJ2-2, with D perhaps matching TRBD1 (5 bases). Per the germline V gene, CDR1 is LNHDA and CDR2 is SQIVND (reference sequence). V lost 3 bases, J lost 4 bases, and 12 bases lay in between. The CDR3 spans 15 residues. The CDR3 nucleotides are TGTGCCAGTAGTATCAGATCCGACAGCACCGGGGAGCTGTTTTTT. Protein product: CASSIRSDSTGELFF.

CDR3 region: CAWTDPGRAGANVLTF. Here the CDR3 DNA reads TGTGCCTGGACAGACCCGGGCAGGGCTGGGGCCAACGTCCTGACTTTC. This chain joins TRBV30 and TRBJ2-6, with D perhaps matching TRBD1 (5 bases). This CDR3 contains 16 residues. The germline V and J ends were trimmed by 4 bases and 2 bases, with 15 bases remaining between them. CDR1 GTSNPN and CDR2 SVGIG come from the germline V gene (reference sequence).

The CDR3 DNA follows: TGCGCCAGCAGCCCGGACAGGGAATACGAGCAGTACTTC. Protein product: CASSPDREYEQYF. The genes are TRBV5-1 and TRBJ2-7; 8 bases map to TRBD1. Germline CDR1 reads SGHRS; CDR2 reads YFSETQ. Germline trimming cut 4 bases from V and 4 bases from J; bases unmatched to any gene: 4. This CDR3 region has 13 residues.

The V call is TRBV6-2 or TRBV6-3, the J call TRBJ2-7; 7 nucleotides line up with TRBD1. The germline gives CDR1 MNHEY, CDR2 SVGEGT. The CDR3 loop spans 13 amino acids. V was clipped by 6 bases and J by 5 bases; unmatched bases: 7. CDR3 nucleotide sequence: TGTGCCAGCAGCTCCCGGACAGGAGACGAGCAGTACTTC. Translated, it gives CASSSRTGDEQYF.